Listed below are T cell receptor beta chains from one sample, sequenced in a study of cytomegalovirus exposure and HLA in healthy donors. The method was immunoSEQ multiplex PCR; TCRdb's version includes in-frame clones alone and lacks a portion of them. Among tens of thousands of clones listed, over 75% were seen once. The sample taken for sequencing was PBMCs. These receptors were taken from a girl aged 2 to 10 in good health and CMV-seropositive. Each CDR3 is given with its conserved first and last residue. D genes are given only for firm matches. Rows give clone size only sometimes, using once, few, many, or a class for an expanded clone.

d_call,j_call,clone_size,v_call,cdr3_aa,cdr3_nt
.,TRBJ2-7,.,TRBV5-1,CASSAADSREQYF,TGCGCCAGCAGCGCGGCCGATTCGCGGGAGCAGTACTTC
TRBD2,TRBJ2-1,.,TRBV10-3,CAISVLGTSVNEQFF,TGTGCCATCAGTGTATTAGGGACTAGCGTAAATGAGCAGTTCTTC
.,TRBJ1-2,.,TRBV15,CATSKVGVGGYTF,TGTGCCACCAGCAAAGTAGGGGTTGGCGGCTACACCTTC
TRBD1,TRBJ1-1,.,TRBV7-9,CASSRRTGGLDTEAFF,TGTGCCAGCAGCAGACGGACAGGGGGGCTGGACACTGAAGCTTTCTTT
.,TRBJ2-7,.,TRBV18,CASSGTFSSYEQYF,TGTGCCAGCTCAGGGACTTTCTCCTCCTACGAGCAGTACTTC
.,TRBJ2-1,.,TRBV29-1,CSVEDQGGNEQFF,TGCAGCGTTGAAGATCAGGGGGGCAATGAGCAGTTCTTC
.,TRBJ1-4,.,TRBV6-5,CASSPKQGQKLFF,TGTGCCAGCAGCCCCAAACAGGGTCAAAAACTGTTTTTT
TRBD1,TRBJ1-4,.,TRBV10-2,CASSAATGANEKLFF,TGCGCCAGCAGTGCGGCGACAGGGGCAAATGAAAAACTGTTTTTT
.,TRBJ2-3,.,TRBV5-1,CASSSIVADSTDTQYF,TGCGCCAGCAGCTCGATCGTAGCGGACAGCACAGATACGCAGTATTTT
.,TRBJ2-1,.,TRBV6-5,CASSYNRQGWEQFF,TGTGCCAGCAGTTACAACCGACAAGGTTGGGAGCAGTTCTTC
TRBD1,TRBJ2-7,.,TRBV27,CASSPRDRRAYEQYF,TGTGCCAGCAGTCCCCGGGACAGGCGAGCCTACGAGCAGTACTTC
.,TRBJ2-4,.,TRBV4-2,CASSQEGTLGNIQYF,TGTGCCAGCAGCCAAGAAGGGACTCTCGGTAACATTCAGTACTTC
.,TRBJ1-3,.,TRBV7-9,CSSSPTSGNTIYF,TGTTCCAGCAGCCCTACTTCTGGAAACACCATATATTTT
.,TRBJ2-5,.,TRBV7-2,CASSFDSLAWTQYF,TGTGCCAGCAGCTTCGACAGCCTCGCATGGACCCAGTACTTC
.,TRBJ2-7,.,TRBV10-3,CAISEWETPYEQYF,TGTGCCATCAGTGAGTGGGAGACCCCCTACGAGCAGTACTTC
.,TRBJ1-3,.,TRBV9,CASSAGEVSGNTIYF,TGTGCCAGCAGCGCCGGGGAGGTCTCTGGAAACACCATATATTTT
TRBD1,TRBJ1-2,few,TRBV5-1,CASSPSPTGPNGYTF,TGCGCCAGCAGCCCCAGCCCGACAGGGCCTAATGGCTACACCTTC
TRBD2,TRBJ2-3,.,TRBV7-9,CASSLTRSSGSTDTQYF,TGTGCCAGCAGCTTAACCAGGTCTAGCGGAAGCACAGATACGCAGTATTTT
.,TRBJ1-2,few,TRBV6-1,CASSEALRGRVIADGYTF,TGTGCCAGCAGTGAAGCGCTTCGGGGCAGGGTAATAGCGGATGGCTACACCTTC
TRBD2,TRBJ2-5,.,TRBV5-6,CASSSIAGGQETQYF,TGTGCCAGCAGCTCAATAGCGGGAGGACAAGAGACCCAGTACTTC
TRBD2,TRBJ2-1,.,TRBV6-5,CASRTQREAINEQFF,TGTGCCAGCAGGACTCAGCGGGAGGCTATCAATGAGCAGTTCTTC
TRBD2,TRBJ2-5,.,TRBV9,CASSTGTSGETQYF,TGTGCCAGCAGCACGGGGACTAGCGGAGAGACCCAGTACTTC
.,TRBJ1-1,.,TRBV9,CASSPRTGLNTEAFF,TGTGCCAGCAGCCCCCGAACAGGGCTGAACACTGAAGCTTTCTTT
TRBD1,TRBJ2-3,.,TRBV28,CATNRPGTGLIGTQYF,TGTGCCACCAACAGGCCCGGGACAGGGCTTATTGGTACGCAGTATTTT
TRBD1,TRBJ2-7,.,TRBV5-6,CASSSPGQGAQEQYF,TGTGCCAGCAGTTCTCCGGGACAGGGGGCTCAAGAGCAGTACTTC
.,TRBJ1-3,.,TRBV19,CASNSIGLTIYF,TGTGCCAGTAACTCCATCGGTCTTACCATATATTTT
.,TRBJ1-1,few,TRBV6-1,CASSEHDTPGAFF,TGTGCCAGCAGTGAACACGATACCCCGGGAGCTTTCTTT
.,TRBJ1-2,.,TRBV29-1,CSVDSRYGYTF,TGCAGCGTTGACTCACGGTATGGCTACACCTTC
TRBD1,TRBJ1-1,.,TRBV18,CASSPAGTANTEAFF,TGTGCCAGCTCACCAGCCGGGACAGCGAACACTGAAGCTTTCTTT
.,TRBJ1-5,.,TRBV27,CASSYQGGSNQPQHF,TGTGCCAGCAGTTATCAGGGTGGGAGCAATCAGCCCCAGCATTTT
.,TRBJ1-2,.,TRBV15,CATRGALDYGYTF,TGTGCCACGCGGGGGGCATTAGACTATGGCTACACCTTC
TRBD1,TRBJ2-1,.,TRBV4-3,CASSARQQGAYEQFF,TGCGCCAGCAGCGCGCGCCAACAGGGGGCCTATGAGCAGTTCTTC
TRBD2,TRBJ2-3,.,TRBV4-2,CASSSGGPTDTQYF,TGTGCCAGCAGCTCGGGAGGGCCCACAGATACGCAGTATTTT
.,TRBJ1-4,.,TRBV25-1,CASSELRGTNEKLFF,TGTGCCAGCAGTGAATTACGGGGGACTAATGAAAAACTGTTTTTT
TRBD2,TRBJ2-1,few,TRBV5-1,CASSSSPLSGSSYNEQFF,TGCGCCAGCAGCTCCTCCCCGTTAAGCGGGAGCTCCTACAATGAGCAGTTCTTC
.,TRBJ1-1,once,TRBV7-9,CASTPDSYTEAFF,TGTGCCAGCACCCCGGACAGTTACACTGAAGCTTTCTTT
.,TRBJ1-2,.,TRBV6-5,CASSPGYGYTF,TGTGCCAGCAGTCCCGGCTATGGCTACACCTTC
.,TRBJ2-6,.,TRBV19,CASSILTNVLTF,TGTGCCAGTAGTATTTTAACCAACGTCCTGACTTTC
TRBD1,TRBJ1-5,.,TRBV5-6,CASTTYRDRRKPQHF,TGTGCCAGCACCACGTACAGGGACAGGAGGAAGCCCCAGCATTTT
.,TRBJ2-1,.,TRBV27,CASSWLALPSIHPPGGNEQFF,TGTGCCAGCAGTTGGCTAGCGCTCCCCTCCATCCACCCCCCCGGTGGCAATGAGCAGTTCTTC
TRBD1,TRBJ2-7,.,TRBV11-2,CASSLLGQGGGEQYF,TGTGCCAGCAGCTTACTTGGACAGGGAGGCGGCGAGCAGTACTTC
.,TRBJ1-1,.,TRBV7-9,CASRGWGHANEAFF,TGTGCCAGCCGTGGATGGGGGCACGCAAACGAAGCTTTCTTT
TRBD1,TRBJ2-3,.,TRBV9,CASSVLSGTGVTDTQYF,TGTGCCAGCAGCGTATTAAGCGGGACAGGGGTCACAGATACGCAGTATTTT
.,TRBJ1-1,.,TRBV30,CAWRQLGSAFF,TGTGCCTGGCGACAGTTGGGAAGTGCTTTCTTT